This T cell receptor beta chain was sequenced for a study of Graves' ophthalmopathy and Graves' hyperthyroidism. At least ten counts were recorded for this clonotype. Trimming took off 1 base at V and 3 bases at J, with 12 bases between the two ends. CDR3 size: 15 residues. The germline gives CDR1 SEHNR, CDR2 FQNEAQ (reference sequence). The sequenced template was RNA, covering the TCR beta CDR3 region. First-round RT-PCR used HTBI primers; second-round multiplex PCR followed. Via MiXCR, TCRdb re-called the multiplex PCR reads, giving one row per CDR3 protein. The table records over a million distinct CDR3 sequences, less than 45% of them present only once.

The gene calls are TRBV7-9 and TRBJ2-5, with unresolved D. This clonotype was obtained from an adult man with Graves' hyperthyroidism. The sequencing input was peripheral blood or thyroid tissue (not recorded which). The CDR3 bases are TGTGCCAGCAGCTTAGGCGGTACGGGTAAAGAGACCCAGTACTTC. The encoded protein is CASSLGGTGKETQYF.